This T cell receptor beta chain emerged from a study of response to subunit inactivated influenza vaccine. This clonotype turned up a few times. The CDR3 has 13 amino acids. V was cut by 3 bases and J by 6 bases, with 12 bases left in between. TCRdb fed the RT-PCR reads into MiXCR, producing one record per CDR3 protein. The sample contains some 800,000 distinct CDR3 sequences, over 20% of which appear only once. Sequences were derived from PBMCs from blood, sampled roughly 5 days after vaccination. This receptor was obtained from a man aged 50 to 59 who received an inactivated influenza vaccine. This chain connects TRBV12-3 or TRBV12-4 to TRBJ2-7; tentatively, D is TRBD1 (6 bases). The CDR3 DNA sequence: TGTGCCAGCAGTTTTACAGGGCCGGGCGAGCAGTACTTC. It codes for CASSFTGPGEQYF.